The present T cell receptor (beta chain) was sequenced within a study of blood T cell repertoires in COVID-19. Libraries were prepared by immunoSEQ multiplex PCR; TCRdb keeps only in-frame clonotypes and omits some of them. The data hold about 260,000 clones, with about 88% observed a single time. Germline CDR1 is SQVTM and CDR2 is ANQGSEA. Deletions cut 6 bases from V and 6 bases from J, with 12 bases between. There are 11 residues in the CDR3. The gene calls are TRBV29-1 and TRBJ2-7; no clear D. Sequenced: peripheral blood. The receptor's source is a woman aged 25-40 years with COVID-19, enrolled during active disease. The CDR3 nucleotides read TGCAGCGTCGCCCTAGGTTCCGAGCAGTACTTC. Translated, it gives CSVALGSEQYF.